This T cell receptor (beta chain) was identified in a study of blood T cell repertoires in COVID-19. About the research overall: Acute-phase and convalescent COVID-19 samples originated in the United States, Italy and Spain. T cells, B-cell-depleted T cells, or PBMCs supplied cDNA or gDNA.

Germline V gives CDR1 LGHNA, CDR2 YNFKEQ. The CDR3 loop spans 16 amino acids. V was cut by 0 bases and J by 1 base, with 11 bases left in between. Per the original methods: The assay estimated nucleated cells by amplifying reference gene primers. Data came from immunoSEQ multiplex PCR; TCRdb stores just in-frame clones and leaves some out. V and J calls and clone size follow that table, whereas D and trimming were derived from the DNA. This table has 200,000 or so clones, roughly 80% appearing once. This chain joins TRBV4-2 and TRBJ2-3; perhaps TRBD2 as D (6 bases). The receptor comes from a woman in her sixties or seventies with acute or convalescent COVID-19. Material for sequencing was peripheral blood. CDR3 sequence: CASSQERASGTDTQYF. The CDR3 DNA reads as TGTGCCAGCAGCCAAGAGAGGGCTAGCGGCACAGATACGCAGTATTTT.